This is a list of T cell receptor beta chains from one sample in a study of identical twins. A single record per CDR3 protein comes from TCRdb applying MiXCR to the 5' RACE reads. The table has about 890,000 distinct CDR3 sequences, roughly 12% seen once. The same sample was also studied in work on yellow fever vaccine responses in identical twins.

The sequenced sample consisted of PBMCs. The receptors shown here come from a woman aged 18 to 35 in good health. The CDR3 runs from the conserved cysteine through the conserved F or W. Each record gives: J gene, clone size, V gene, D gene, CDR3 DNA, CDR3 protein. D genes are given only for firm matches. A clone size is listed for some rows: how often the clone was seen (once, few, many), or a class if it is expanded.

TRBJ2-6,-,TRBV10-3,-,TGTGCCATCAGAGAGTCCGGGTCGGTCGGGGCCAACGTCCTGACTTTC,CAIRESGSVGANVLTF
TRBJ2-5,-,TRBV3-1,TRBD2,TGTGCCAGCGGCGAGGCTAGCGGACAAGAGACCCAGTACTTC,CASGEASGQETQYF
TRBJ2-3,many,TRBV4-1,TRBD2,TGCGCCAGCAGCCAAGAGGGAGCGGGGGTTACAGATACGCAGTATTTT,CASSQEGAGVTDTQYF
TRBJ2-1,-,TRBV5-1,TRBD1,TGCGCCAGCAGCTTGTGGGACAGTTCTCTGGCCGAGCAGTTCTTC,CASSLWDSSLAEQFF
TRBJ2-6,few,TRBV6-5,-,TGTGCCAGCAGTAACGAGGGGGTCTCTGGGGCCAACGTCCTGACTTTC,CASSNEGVSGANVLTF
TRBJ1-2,many,TRBV12-3/TRBV12-4,-,TGTGCCAGCAGTTTTCAGGGTAGTGGCTACACCTTC,CASSFQGSGYTF
TRBJ1-5,-,TRBV18,TRBD1,TGTGCCAGCTCACCACAAGACAGGGGGCTCGCGAGTCAGCCCCAGCATTTT,CASSPQDRGLASQPQHF
TRBJ2-3,-,TRBV20-1,-,TGCAGTGCTAGATTAGGGGGACCTAGCACAGATACGCAGTATTTT,CSARLGGPSTDTQYF
TRBJ2-5,-,TRBV29-1,-,TGCAGCGCTCTTCGGGGGGCCGAGGAGACCCAGTACTTC,CSALRGAEETQYF
TRBJ2-7,many,TRBV12-3/TRBV12-4,TRBD1,TGTGCCAGCAGTTTAGGGGACAGGGACCACGAGCAGTACTTC,CASSLGDRDHEQYF
TRBJ2-5,-,TRBV29-1,TRBD2,TGCAGCGTTGCCCGCCTCTTGTCAAAAGCGGGGGAGACCCAGTACTTC,CSVARLLSKAGETQYF
TRBJ2-3,few,TRBV12-3/TRBV12-4,TRBD1,TGTGCCAGCAGTTCCGCCCAGGGGGCATCAGATACGCAGTATTTT,CASSSAQGASDTQYF
TRBJ2-5,few,TRBV11-2,-,TGTGCCAGCAGCGGAGGGAACAGGGGAAAAGAGACCCAGTACTTC,CASSGGNRGKETQYF
TRBJ1-5,many,TRBV7-9,-,TGTGCCAGCGGCGCCAACCATCAGCCCCAGCATTTT,CASGANHQPQHF
TRBJ1-1,few,TRBV20-1,-,TGCAGTGGCCCTATGGGGACTGAAGCTTTCTTT,CSGPMGTEAFF
TRBJ1-2,many,TRBV4-2,TRBD1,TGTGCCAGCAGCCAGTGGACAGGGGAAACCTATGGCTACACCTTC,CASSQWTGETYGYTF
TRBJ2-3,few,TRBV4-1,-,TGCGCCAGCAGCCAAGATCGGGGGCGGGGAAGCACAGATACGCAGTATTTT,CASSQDRGRGSTDTQYF
TRBJ2-1,few,TRBV7-8,TRBD2,TGTGCCAGCAGCTTAGTTAACCCGGCTAGCGGGAGACGTGAGCAGTTCTTC,CASSLVNPASGRREQFF
TRBJ1-5,-,TRBV20-1,-,TGCAGTGCTAAAGACCGCGACAATCAGCCCCAGCATTTT,CSAKDRDNQPQHF
TRBJ2-3,-,TRBV28,TRBD2,TGTACCAGCTCCTGGGGAGGGGCCATAGATACGCAGTATTTT,CTSSWGGAIDTQYF
TRBJ2-3,few,TRBV5-1,TRBD2,TGCGCCAGCAGCTCCGGACTAGCGGAGTACACAGATACGCAGTATTTT,CASSSGLAEYTDTQYF
TRBJ2-3,-,TRBV28,TRBD2,TGTGCCAGCAGGTTGCGGGAGGGGGCTAGCACAGATACGCAGTATTTT,CASRLREGASTDTQYF
TRBJ2-7,few,TRBV19,TRBD2,TGTGCCAGTAGTAGAAAGCGGGAGGGCCCCTACGAGCAGTACTTC,CASSRKREGPYEQYF
TRBJ1-3,many,TRBV12-3/TRBV12-4,-,TGTGCCAGCACCGAGAATGGAAACACCATATATTTT,CASTENGNTIYF
TRBJ2-3,many,TRBV11-2,TRBD2,TGTGCCAGCCCAGGCCCGCGGGGGGGCACAGATACGCAGTATTTT,CASPGPRGGTDTQYF
TRBJ1-1,few,TRBV6-4,-,TGTGCCAGCAGTCGGACTAAGAACACTGAAGCTTTCTTT,CASSRTKNTEAFF
TRBJ2-3,-,TRBV7-2,-,TGTGCCAGCAGTTGGGACGTGGCGGGGAAAGATACGCAGTATTTT,CASSWDVAGKDTQYF
TRBJ2-7,many,TRBV25-1,-,TGTGCCAGCAGTGTTAGCGGATACTACGAGCAGTACTTC,CASSVSGYYEQYF
TRBJ2-3,-,TRBV12-3/TRBV12-4,-,TGTGCCAGCAGTTTAGTCGGGGCCAGGGTTACAGATACGCAGTATTTT,CASSLVGARVTDTQYF
TRBJ1-2,-,TRBV12-3/TRBV12-4,-,TGTGCCAGCAGTTTATTCTTTAGGTCCATTAACTATGGCTACACCTTC,CASSLFFRSINYGYTF